The next 18 T cell receptor beta chains were all read from a single sample in a study of T-cell memory formation after mild COVID-19. MiXCR, applied by TCRdb to the 5' RACE reads, yields one record per CDR3 protein. The sample shows about 350,000 distinct CDR3 sequences, over 25% of them seen only once. The sequenced sample consisted of PBMCs or a T cell subset sorted from them (not recorded which). The receptors stem from an adult woman who had mild COVID-19 (a few samples of this study predate the infection). Cell type and time point are not known.

This chain uses TRBV2 with TRBJ2-7; tentative D call: TRBD1 (6 bases). The CDR3 contains 13 residues. Trimming pared 7 bases from V and 3 bases from J, leaving 13 bases between. Germline V gene data show CDR1 as SNHLY and CDR2 as FYNNEI. As DNA, the CDR3 is TGTGCCAGCAAGGCAGGGGCTGGCTACGAGCAGTACTTC. Amino acids: CASKAGAGYEQYF.

There are a few counts of this clonotype. For the CDR3, the DNA is TGTGCCAGCAGCCCATCAAGGGGCGGGGGGGCGTACGAGTTCTTC. Translating it yields CASSPSRGGGAYEFF. V and J are TRBV13 and TRBJ2-1, with 9 positions matching TRBD2. Trimming took 5 bases from V and 14 from J; bases not matched to a gene: 16. CDR1 is PRHDT, CDR2 FYEKMQ, per germline (reference sequence). CDR3 length equals 15 residues. Variable domain in full (rest from reference TRBV13 and TRBJ2-1): AAGVIQSPRHLIKEKRETATLKCYPIPRHDTVYWYQQGPGQDPQFLISFYEKMQSDKGSIPDRFSAQQFSDYHSELNMSSLELGDSALYFCASSPSRGGGAYEFFGPGTRLTVL.

This clonotype was detected a few times. The chain carries TRBV27 and TRBJ2-7; D may be TRBD1 (6 bases). With 4 bases removed from V and 3 bases from J, the gap between germline ends came to 16 bases. The CDR3 length is 15 residues. Germline V CDR1 and CDR2: MNHEY, SMNVEV (reference sequence). The CDR3 is CASSSPPTGYYEQYF. CDR3 coding DNA: TGTGCCAGCAGTTCACCGCCGACAGGTTACTACGAGCAGTACTTC.

This clonotype was found a few times. The gene calls are TRBV5-6 and TRBJ2-5; unclear D gene. Per the germline V gene, CDR1 is SGHDT and CDR2 is YYEEEE. CDR3 length: 12 amino acids. V was trimmed by 0 bases and J by 9 bases, leaving 9 bases between them. CDR3 bases: TGTGCCAGCAGCTTGGGACGTTGGGCCCAGTACTTC. Its protein product is CASSLGRWAQYF.

This clonotype was observed a few times. The V call is TRBV12-3 or TRBV12-4, the J call TRBJ1-1; TRBD1 matches 10 bases. Germline trimming cut 4 bases from V and 7 bases from J; bases unmatched to any gene: 9. CDR3 length: 15 residues. CDR3 DNA sequence: TGTGCCAGCAGTTCGACAGGGGGCCCTACAATTGAAGCTTTCTTT. It codes for CASSSTGGPTIEAFF.

The V and J genes are TRBV5-1 and TRBJ2-3; 11 nucleotides agree with TRBD2. Per the germline V gene, CDR1 is SGHRS and CDR2 is YFSETQ. The CDR3 covers 15 residues. V shed 6 bases and J 3 bases; nucleotides not matched to a gene: 6. The CDR3 loop reads CASTTTSGGTDTQYF. The CDR3, as DNA: TGCGCCAGCACCACTACTAGCGGGGGTACAGATACGCAGTATTTT.

The V gene is TRBV20-1, the J gene TRBJ2-7; possibly TRBD1 for D (7 bases). The germline gives CDR1 DFQATT, CDR2 SNEGSKA (reference sequence). The germline V and J ends were trimmed by 5 bases and 2 bases, with 16 bases remaining between them. CDR3 size: 14 residues. In DNA, the CDR3 is TGCAGTGCTGCCGCAGGGGGGCTGACCTACGAGCAGTACTTC. Residues: CSAAAGGLTYEQYF.

V and J are TRBV19 and TRBJ2-7, with D perhaps TRBD1 (6 bases). CDR1 and CDR2 (germline): LNHDA, SQIVND (reference sequence). Deletions cut 5 bases from V and 4 bases from J, with 12 bases between. CDR3 length: 13 residues. CDR3 protein: CASSAGAWYEQYF. The CDR3, as DNA: TGTGCCAGTAGTGCAGGGGCTTGGTACGAGCAGTACTTC.

This clonotype has just a few counts. V gene TRBV12-3 or TRBV12-4 combines with J gene TRBJ2-3; 9 bases match TRBD2. The ends lost 11 bases at V and 0 bases at J; junction bases unmatched: 12. The CDR3 totals 16 residues. The CDR3 region has the DNA TGTGCCGCGGGGGCGGGAGGGAGGCCTAGCACAGATACGCAGTATTTT. Its translation: CAAGAGGRPSTDTQYF.

The chain combines TRBV23-1 with TRBJ2-3; tentative D call: TRBD1 (6 bases). TRBV23-1 is treated as an ORF (open reading frame) with a function not yet certain. Trimming took off 4 bases at V and 4 bases at J, with 27 bases between the two ends. The CDR3 covers 19 residues. The CDR3, as DNA: TGCGCCAGCAGTCGCCCCAGGGGTCCAAACCAGGGATTCCCAGATACGCAGTATTTT. It specifies CASSRPRGPNQGFPDTQYF.

In this sample, this clonotype turned up a few times. The chain combines TRBV9 with TRBJ2-3; 9 bases line up with TRBD2. Germline V gene sequence: CDR1 SGDLS, CDR2 YYNGEE. V was pared by 3 bases and J by 2 bases, with 10 bases of the junction left unmatched. The CDR3 loop spans 17 amino acids. The chain's CDR3 is CASSALGVAGDTDTQYF. DNA for the CDR3: TGTGCCAGCAGCGCCCTTGGGGTAGCGGGGGACACAGATACGCAGTATTTT.

The chain has TRBV3-1 and TRBJ1-5; D gene ambiguous. Germline lookup yields CDR1 LGHDT and CDR2 YNNKEL (reference sequence). This CDR3 comprises 12 residues. V dropped 1 base and J dropped 4 bases, with 2 bases sitting between them. DNA for the CDR3: TGTGCCAGCAGCCAAGGGAATCAGCCCCAGCATTTT. This translates into CASSQGNQPQHF.

This clonotype has a handful of counts. The rearrangement links TRBV4-1 to TRBJ1-2; TRBD1 matches 12 bases. The CDR3 length is 15 residues. CDR1 is MGHRA and CDR2 is YSYEKL in the germline V gene. V lost 0 bases to trimming and J lost 8 bases; unmatched junction nucleotides: 4. This CDR3 reads CASSQESGTGGGYTF. The DNA for the CDR3 is TGCGCCAGCAGCCAAGAATCTGGGACAGGGGGCGGCTACACCTTC.

The chain recombines TRBV12-3 or TRBV12-4 with TRBJ1-6; maybe TRBD1 (6 bases). This CDR3 is 13 amino acids long. The germline V and J ends were trimmed by 6 bases and 8 bases, with 11 bases remaining between them. DNA for the CDR3: TGTGCCAGCAGCCCCAGGGGTGATTCACCCCTCCACTTT. It is translated as CASSPRGDSPLHF.

This clonotype has only a few counts. V and J are TRBV7-9 and TRBJ2-3, with D unclear. CDR1 SEHNR and CDR2 FQNEAQ come from the germline V gene (reference sequence). Trimming removed 2 bases at V and 1 base at J, with 7 bases between. The CDR3 spans 14 residues. The CDR3 is CASSLLTGTDTQYF. The CDR3, as DNA: TGTGCCAGCAGCTTACTAACTGGCACAGATACGCAGTATTTT.

This clonotype was seen a single time. The chain uses TRBV2 and TRBJ2-1; 9 bases are shared with TRBD2. Germline V CDR1 and CDR2: SNHLY, FYNNEI. The CDR3 runs 19 residues. V trimming: 6 bases; J trimming: 5 bases; junction bases outside the gene matches: 20. CDR3 residues: CASRDPLSRGGRENNEQFF. The CDR3 DNA reads TGTGCCAGCAGGGACCCGCTTTCGCGGGGGGGCCGGGAAAACAATGAGCAGTTCTTC. The full variable domain, completed using reference TRBV2 and TRBJ2-1, is EPEVTQTPSHQVTQMGQEVILRCVPISNHLYFYWYRQILGQKVEFLVSFYNNEISEKSEIFDDQFSVERPDGSNFTLKIRSTKLEDSAMYFCASRDPLSRGGRENNEQFFGPGTRLTVL.

This clonotype was seen a few times. J is TRBJ2-1 and V is TRBV24-1; D gene uncertain. This CDR3 comprises 12 residues. The V gene's germline CDR1 is KGHDR and CDR2 SFDVKD. Trimming took off 8 bases at V and 4 bases at J, with 8 bases between the two ends. CDR3 DNA: TGTGCCACCATAGATCGGTACAATGAGCAGTTCTTC. Translating it yields CATIDRYNEQFF.

The CDR3 DNA reads TGTGCCAGCAGTTTCCGGGACGCGGGTTCGGCCAACGTCCTGACTTTC. This encodes CASSFRDAGSANVLTF. J is TRBJ2-6 and V is TRBV27; D is perhaps TRBD1 or TRBD2 (5 bases each). V lost 3 bases and J lost 6, with 15 bases in between. The germline CDR1 and CDR2 sequences are MNHEY and SMNVEV (reference sequence). The CDR3 length is 16 residues. Full variable domain (missing parts from reference TRBV27 and TRBJ2-6): EAQVTQNPRYLITVTGKKLTVTCSQNMNHEYMSWYRQDPGLGLRQIYYSMNVEVTDKGDVPEGYKVSRKEKRNFPLILESPSPNQTSLYFCASSFRDAGSANVLTFGAGSRLTVL.